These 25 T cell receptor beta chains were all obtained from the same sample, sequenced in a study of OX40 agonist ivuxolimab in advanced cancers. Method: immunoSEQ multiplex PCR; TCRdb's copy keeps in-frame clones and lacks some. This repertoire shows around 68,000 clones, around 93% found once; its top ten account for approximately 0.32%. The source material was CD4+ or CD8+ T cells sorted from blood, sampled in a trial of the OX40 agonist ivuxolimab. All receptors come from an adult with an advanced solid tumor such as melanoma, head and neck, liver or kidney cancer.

The CDR3 sequence is CASSYRSDRRGYEQYF. The CDR3 nucleotides read TGTGCCAGCAGTTACCGAAGCGACCGGAGAGGCTACGAGCAGTACTTC. The chain couples TRBV6-5 to TRBJ2-7; D ambiguous. The V gene lost 2 bases and the J gene lost 3 bases, with 17 bases spanning the gap. This CDR3 region has 16 residues. CDR1 and CDR2 from the germline V gene are MNHEY and SVGAGI.

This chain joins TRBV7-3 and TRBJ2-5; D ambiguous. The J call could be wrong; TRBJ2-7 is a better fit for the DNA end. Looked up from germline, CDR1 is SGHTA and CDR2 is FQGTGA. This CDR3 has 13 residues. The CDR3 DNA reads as TGTGCCAGCAGCTTAAATGACGGCTACGAGCAGTACTTC. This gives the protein CASSLNDGYEQYF.

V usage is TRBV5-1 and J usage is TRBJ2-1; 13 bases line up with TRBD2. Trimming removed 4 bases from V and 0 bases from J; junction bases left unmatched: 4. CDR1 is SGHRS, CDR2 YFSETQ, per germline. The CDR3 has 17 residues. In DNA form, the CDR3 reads TGCGCCAGCAGCGGAGGACTAGCGGGAGTCTCCTACAATGAGCAGTTCTTC. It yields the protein CASSGGLAGVSYNEQFF.

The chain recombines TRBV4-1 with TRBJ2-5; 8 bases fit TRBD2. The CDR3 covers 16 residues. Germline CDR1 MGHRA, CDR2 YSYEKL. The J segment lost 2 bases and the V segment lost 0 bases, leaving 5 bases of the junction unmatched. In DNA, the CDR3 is TGCGCCAGCAGCCAAGATTCGACTAGCGAACAAGAGACCCAGTACTTC. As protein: CASSQDSTSEQETQYF.

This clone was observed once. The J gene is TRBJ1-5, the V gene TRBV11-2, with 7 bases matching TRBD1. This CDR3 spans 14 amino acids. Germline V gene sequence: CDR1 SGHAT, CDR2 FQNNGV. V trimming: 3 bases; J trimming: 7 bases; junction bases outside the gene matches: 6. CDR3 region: CASSLTGRGQPQHF. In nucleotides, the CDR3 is TGTGCCAGCAGCTTGACAGGGAGAGGACAGCCCCAGCATTTT.

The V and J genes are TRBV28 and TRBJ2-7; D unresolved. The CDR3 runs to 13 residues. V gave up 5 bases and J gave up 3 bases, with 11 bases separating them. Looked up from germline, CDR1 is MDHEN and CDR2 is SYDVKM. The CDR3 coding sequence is TGTGCCAGCAGTCCATACAAATTCTACGAGCAGTACTTC. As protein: CASSPYKFYEQYF.

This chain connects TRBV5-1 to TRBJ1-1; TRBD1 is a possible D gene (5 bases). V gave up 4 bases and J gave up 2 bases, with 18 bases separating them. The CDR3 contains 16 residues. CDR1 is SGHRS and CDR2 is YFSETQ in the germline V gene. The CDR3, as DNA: TGCGCCAGCAGCACCCAACCGACAGCTATAAACACTGAAGCTTTCTTT. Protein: CASSTQPTAINTEAFF.

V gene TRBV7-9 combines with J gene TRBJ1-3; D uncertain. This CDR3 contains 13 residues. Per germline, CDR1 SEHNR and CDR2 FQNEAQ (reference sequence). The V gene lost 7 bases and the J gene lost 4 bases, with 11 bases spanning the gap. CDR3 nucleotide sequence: TGTGCCAGCACCCAGGCGGGGGGAAACACCATATATTTT. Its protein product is CASTQAGGNTIYF.

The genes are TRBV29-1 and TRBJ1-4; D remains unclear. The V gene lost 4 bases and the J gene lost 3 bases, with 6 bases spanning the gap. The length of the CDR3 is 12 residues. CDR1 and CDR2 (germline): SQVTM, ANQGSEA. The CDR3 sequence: CSVGIPNEKLFF. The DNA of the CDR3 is TGCAGCGTTGGTATACCTAATGAAAAACTGTTTTTT.

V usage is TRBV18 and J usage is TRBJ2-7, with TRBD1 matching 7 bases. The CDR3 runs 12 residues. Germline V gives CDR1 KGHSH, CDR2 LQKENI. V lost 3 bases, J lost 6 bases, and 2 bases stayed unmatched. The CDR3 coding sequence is TGTGCCAGCTCACCGGACAGGCCCGAGCAGTACTTC. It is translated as CASSPDRPEQYF.

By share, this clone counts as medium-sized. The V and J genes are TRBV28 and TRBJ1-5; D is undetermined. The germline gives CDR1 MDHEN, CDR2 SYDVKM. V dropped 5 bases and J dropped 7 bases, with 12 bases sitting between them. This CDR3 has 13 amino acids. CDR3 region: CASSPQVIQPQHF. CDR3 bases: TGTGCCAGCAGTCCTCAGGTCATACAGCCCCAGCATTTT.

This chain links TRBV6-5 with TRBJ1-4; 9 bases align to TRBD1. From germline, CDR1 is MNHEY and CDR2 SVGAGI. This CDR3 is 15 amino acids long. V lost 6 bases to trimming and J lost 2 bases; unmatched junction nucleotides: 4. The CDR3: CASRDRGRTNEKLFF. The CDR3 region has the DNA TGTGCCAGCAGAGACAGGGGGAGGACTAATGAAAAACTGTTTTTT.

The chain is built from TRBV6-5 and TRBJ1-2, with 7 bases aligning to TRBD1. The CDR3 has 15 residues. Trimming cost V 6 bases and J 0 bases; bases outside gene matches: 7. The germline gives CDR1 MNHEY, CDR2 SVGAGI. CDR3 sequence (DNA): TGTGCCAGCAGCTCCTGGACAGGCCCTAACTATGGCTACACCTTC. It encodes CASSSWTGPNYGYTF.

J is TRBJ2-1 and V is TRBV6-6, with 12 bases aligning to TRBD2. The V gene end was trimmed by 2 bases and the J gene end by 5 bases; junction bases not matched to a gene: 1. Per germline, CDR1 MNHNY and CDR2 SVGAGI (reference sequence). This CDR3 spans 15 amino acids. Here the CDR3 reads CASSYGLAGNNEQFF. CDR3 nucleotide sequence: TGTGCCAGCAGTTACGGACTAGCGGGGAACAATGAGCAGTTCTTC.

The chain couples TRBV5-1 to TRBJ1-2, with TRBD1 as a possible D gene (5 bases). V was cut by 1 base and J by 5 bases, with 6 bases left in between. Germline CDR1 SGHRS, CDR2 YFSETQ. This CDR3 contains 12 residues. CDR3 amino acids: CASSLPGYGYTF. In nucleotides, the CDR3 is TGCGCCAGCAGCTTGCCAGGGTATGGCTACACCTTC.

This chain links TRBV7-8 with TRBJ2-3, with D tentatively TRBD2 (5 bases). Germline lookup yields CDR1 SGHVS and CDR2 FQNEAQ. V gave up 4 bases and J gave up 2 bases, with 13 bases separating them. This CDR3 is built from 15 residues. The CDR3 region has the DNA TGTGCCAGCAGCTCCTACAGACTACCCACAGATACGCAGTATTTT. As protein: CASSSYRLPTDTQYF.

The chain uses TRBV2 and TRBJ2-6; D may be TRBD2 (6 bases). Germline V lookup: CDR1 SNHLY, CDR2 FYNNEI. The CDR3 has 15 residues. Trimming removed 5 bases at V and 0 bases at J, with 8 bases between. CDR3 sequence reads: CASSLANSGANVLTF. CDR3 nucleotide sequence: TGTGCCAGCAGTCTAGCGAACTCTGGGGCCAACGTCCTGACTTTC.

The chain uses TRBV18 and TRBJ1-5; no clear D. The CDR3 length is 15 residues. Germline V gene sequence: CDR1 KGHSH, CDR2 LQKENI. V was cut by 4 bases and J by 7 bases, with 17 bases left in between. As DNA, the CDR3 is TGTGCCAGCTCACTAGGACCCGATCGAAAACAGCCCCAGCATTTT. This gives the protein CASSLGPDRKQPQHF.

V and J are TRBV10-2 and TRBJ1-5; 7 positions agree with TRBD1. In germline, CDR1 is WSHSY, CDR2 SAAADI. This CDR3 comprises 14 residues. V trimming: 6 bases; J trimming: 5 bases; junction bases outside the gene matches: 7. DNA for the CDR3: TGCGCCAGCAGCACAGGGGCAGGCGATCAGCCCCAGCATTTT. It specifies CASSTGAGDQPQHF.

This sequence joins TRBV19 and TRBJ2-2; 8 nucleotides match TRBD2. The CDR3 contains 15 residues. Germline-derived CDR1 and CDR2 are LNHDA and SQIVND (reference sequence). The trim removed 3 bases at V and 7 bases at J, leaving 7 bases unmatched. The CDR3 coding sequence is TGTGCCAGTAGTATTCAAGCGGGGGTCGGCGGGGAGCTGTTTTTT. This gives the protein CASSIQAGVGGELFF.

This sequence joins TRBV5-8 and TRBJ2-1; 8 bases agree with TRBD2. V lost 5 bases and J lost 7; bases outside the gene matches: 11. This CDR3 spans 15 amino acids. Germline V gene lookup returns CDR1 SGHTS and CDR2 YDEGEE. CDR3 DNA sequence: TGTGCCAGCAGAGCACTAGCGGTACAAATAAATGAGCAGTTCTTC. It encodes CASRALAVQINEQFF.

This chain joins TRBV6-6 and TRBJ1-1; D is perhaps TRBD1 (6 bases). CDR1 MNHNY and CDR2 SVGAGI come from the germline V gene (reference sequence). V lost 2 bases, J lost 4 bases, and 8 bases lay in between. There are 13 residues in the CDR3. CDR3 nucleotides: TGTGCCAGCAGTTACCAAGGGGGCACTGAAGCTTTCTTT. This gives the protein CASSYQGGTEAFF.

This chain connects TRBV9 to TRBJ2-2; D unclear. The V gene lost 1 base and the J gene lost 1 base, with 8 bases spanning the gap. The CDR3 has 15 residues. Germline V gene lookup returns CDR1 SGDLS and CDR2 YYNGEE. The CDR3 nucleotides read TGTGCCAGCAGCGTAACTACCCAGAACACCGGGGAGCTGTTTTTT. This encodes CASSVTTQNTGELFF.

This chain's CDR3 is CAISETEDSYSGANVLTF. The CDR3 DNA is TGTGCCATCAGTGAGACCGAGGACAGCTACTCTGGGGCCAACGTCCTGACTTTC. The chain carries TRBV10-3 and TRBJ2-6, with a weak D call TRBD1 (6 bases). The V gene lost 2 bases and the J gene lost 0 bases, with 14 bases spanning the gap. There are 18 residues in the CDR3. Germline assignment: CDR1 ENHRY and CDR2 SYGVKD.

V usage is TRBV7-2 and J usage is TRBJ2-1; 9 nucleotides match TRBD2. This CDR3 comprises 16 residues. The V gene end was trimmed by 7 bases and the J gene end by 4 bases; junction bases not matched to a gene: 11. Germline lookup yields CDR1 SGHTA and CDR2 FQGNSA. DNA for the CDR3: TGTGCCAGCACGGCCCAGGCGGGAGGGCTTTACAATGAGCAGTTCTTC. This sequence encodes CASTAQAGGLYNEQFF.